These 5 T cell receptor beta chains share one sample of origin, sequenced in a study of blood T cell repertoires in COVID-19 (dated by TCRdb to between 2020 and 2021). The library relied on the immunoSEQ multiplex PCR assay. TCRdb holds this immuneACCESS table with in-frame rearrangements only. Some clones are missing; in checked studies, unresolved V genes explain under half, and the rest has no known cause. The sample table lists about 250,000 clones, 82% of them with a count of one. Approximately 4.5% of the sample rests with the top ten. Material: peripheral blood. These TCRs come from a woman between 65 and 79 years old with acute or convalescent COVID-19.

The chain has TRBV10-2 and TRBJ1-1, with 7 positions matching TRBD1. This CDR3 region has 14 residues. V lost 5 bases and J lost 6; bases outside the gene matches: 9. The germline V gene encodes CDR1 WSHSY and CDR2 SAAADI. The CDR3 coding sequence is TGCGCCAGCAGTTGGGGACAGCAAGCCGCTGAAGCTTTCTTT. This gives the protein CASSWGQQAAEAFF.

The V and J genes are TRBV4-2 and TRBJ1-3, with D perhaps matching TRBD1 (5 bases). The CDR3 extends over 17 amino acids. Germline V gene sequence: CDR1 LGHNA, CDR2 YNFKEQ. V lost 2 bases, J lost 3 bases, and 17 bases lay in between. CDR3: CASSQPGGGDDGNTIYF. The CDR3 DNA sequence: TGTGCCAGCAGCCAACCCGGAGGAGGGGATGATGGAAACACCATATATTTT.

Here the CDR3 reads CASSIRVSSEGTEAFF. The CDR3 region has the DNA TGCGCCAGCAGCATTCGGGTCAGCTCCGAAGGCACTGAAGCTTTCTTT. This chain joins TRBV5-1 and TRBJ1-1; unclear D gene. The V end lost 4 bases, the J end lost 4 bases, and 20 bases lay between the germline ends. The V gene's germline CDR1 is SGHRS and CDR2 YFSETQ. The CDR3 length is 16 residues. The whole variable domain, filled in from reference TRBV5-1 and TRBJ1-1, reads KAGVTQTPRYLIKTRGQQVTLSCSPISGHRSVSWYQQTPGQGLQFLFEYFSETQRNKGNFPGRFSGRQFSNSRSEMNVSTLELGDSALYLCASSIRVSSEGTEAFFGQGTRLTVV.

This clone was detected once. V usage is TRBV6-2 or TRBV6-3 and J usage is TRBJ1-5; 10 bases are a match to TRBD1. Germline V CDR1 and CDR2: MNHEY, SVGEGT. Trimming at V came to 0 bases and at J to 4 bases, leaving 3 bases not matched to a gene. This CDR3 has 16 residues. CDR3 region: CASSYSGTGANQPQHF. The CDR3 nucleotides are TGTGCCAGCAGTTACTCCGGGACAGGGGCAAATCAGCCCCAGCATTTT.

CDR3 residues: CASSDRDRVNEKLFF. CDR3 bases: TGTGCCAGCAGTGACAGGGACAGAGTTAATGAAAAACTGTTTTTT. V usage is TRBV6-1 and J usage is TRBJ1-4; TRBD1 aligns across 7 bases. The V gene's germline CDR1 is MNHNS and CDR2 SASEGT. The CDR3 runs to 15 residues. V dropped 3 bases and J dropped 4; count of bases not matched to a gene: 5.